This T cell receptor beta chain was captured in a study of T cell responses to AZD1222 COVID-19 vaccine. General study points: The donors showed a predominance of white British ancestry and of females, with possible underestimation of clonal diversity. Spike was spanned by vaccine-associated CD4 TCRs, with dominance at 160-218 and 743-854. Of the AZD1222 recipients, only 5 or 6 were seropositive at baseline.

The repertoire was sequenced with immunoSEQ multiplex PCR; TCRdb's copy has only in-frame clones and lacks some. The sample carries 100,000 to 130,000 clones, over 85% recorded once. With regard to this clone: Its specificity is not known.

The CDR3 is 14 amino acids. V lost 5 bases to trimming and J lost 5 bases, with 14 bases between them. The V gene's germline CDR1 is SGHTA and CDR2 FQGTGA. This chain links TRBV7-3 with TRBJ2-3, with D possibly TRBD1 on 6 matching bases. This specimen was peripheral blood, taken on day 0 of MenACWY control vaccination. This sequence was found in an adult in good health. CDR3 in amino acids: CASSKMQGKDTQYF. The CDR3 bases are TGTGCCAGCAGCAAAATGCAGGGGAAAGATACGCAGTATTTT.